This is a list of T cell receptor beta chains from one sample in a study of OX40 agonist ivuxolimab in advanced cancers. Generated by immunoSEQ multiplex PCR, the TCRdb table keeps only in-frame clones and is missing some. The sample lists about 74,000 clones, more than 65% occurring once. The sample was CD4+ or CD8+ T cells sorted from blood, taken in a trial of the OX40 agonist ivuxolimab. The receptors here all came from an adult with an advanced solid tumor such as melanoma, head and neck, liver or kidney cancer. CDR3s include the opening cysteine and the closing phenylalanine or tryptophan. D genes are given only for firm matches. Rows may omit the clone size; those that give it use once, few, many or a size class.

v_gene	abundance	j_gene	d_gene	CDR3nt	CDR3aa
TRBV4-3	.	TRBJ1-2	.	TGCGCCAGCAGCCAGACCTACCTCACTAACTATGGCTACACCTTC	CASSQTYLTNYGYTF
TRBV10-3	.	TRBJ2-7	TRBD2	TGTGCCATCAGCGCGGGACTAGCGGAAGCCTACGAGCAGTACTTC	CAISAGLAEAYEQYF
TRBV7-2	.	TRBJ1-2	TRBD1	TGTGCCAGCAGCTTTAGGACAGGACAGAACTATGGCTACACCTTC	CASSFRTGQNYGYTF
TRBV28	.	TRBJ2-1	TRBD2	TGTGCCAGCAGTTTATGGTCAAGCGGGAGGGTACGGGAGCAGTTCTTC	CASSLWSSGRVREQFF
TRBV7-9	.	TRBJ1-1	.	TGTGCCAGCAGCCCCAAAGGGGTCGGGGCTTTCTTT	CASSPKGVGAFF
TRBV7-2	.	TRBJ2-4	.	TGTGCCAGCAGCTTAGATTTAGGGAAAAACATTCAGTACTTC	CASSLDLGKNIQYF
TRBV7-9	.	TRBJ2-1	TRBD1	TGTGCCAGCAGCTTTCCAGGGGGCCCGGAGAATGAGCAGTTCTTC	CASSFPGGPENEQFF
TRBV10-3	.	TRBJ1-6	TRBD1	TGTGCCATCAGTGAGTCGTGGACAGGGGGGTCGCCCCTCCACTTT	CAISESWTGGSPLHF
TRBV6-5	few	TRBJ2-5	.	TGTGCCAGCAGTTACTCTGGGACCCAGTACTTC	CASSYSGTQYF
TRBV6-1	.	TRBJ2-7	.	TGTGGGGTCGGTTGGGCCTACGAGCAGTACTTC	CGVGWAYEQYF
TRBV2	.	TRBJ1-6	.	TGTGCCAGCAGGATTCTGACAGGATATAATTCACCCCTCCACTTT	CASRILTGYNSPLHF
TRBV6-5	.	TRBJ2-2	.	TGTGCCAGCAGTCCCCTGGGAAGGACCGGGGAGCTGTTTTTT	CASSPLGRTGELFF
TRBV7-8	.	TRBJ1-6	.	TGTGCCAGCAGCTTAGAACCGTCTAGCTCCTATAATTCACCCCTCCACTTT	CASSLEPSSSYNSPLHF
TRBV7-2	.	TRBJ2-7	.	TGTGCCAGCAGCCTACGGGACTCTTCCTACGAGCAGTACTTC	CASSLRDSSYEQYF
TRBV9	once	TRBJ1-1	.	TGTGCCAGCAGCGTAGAGCAGGTACAGATGAACACTGAAGCTTTCTTT	CASSVEQVQMNTEAFF
TRBV5-1	.	TRBJ2-3	.	TGCGCCAGCAGCTCAGAACCAACAGATACGCAGTATTTT	CASSSEPTDTQYF
TRBV7-2	.	TRBJ2-4	TRBD1	TGTGCCAGCAGCCCAGTGAGTTCGGACAGGGAAAACATTCAGTACTTC	CASSPVSSDRENIQYF
TRBV7-2	.	TRBJ2-2	TRBD2	TGTGCCAGCAGGCCCCCTAGCGGGAGTTATGCCGGGGAGCTGTTTTTT	CASRPPSGSYAGELFF
TRBV7-6	few	TRBJ2-7	.	TGTGCCAGCAGCTTTAACCACGAGCAGTACTTC	CASSFNHEQYF
TRBV6-1	.	TRBJ2-1	TRBD2	TGTGCCGGAAGCGGGAGTGCCCTCGGTGAGCAGTTCTTC	CAGSGSALGEQFF
TRBV19	.	TRBJ1-1	.	TGTGCCAGTAGTATCAGGGTCACTGAAGCTTTCTTT	CASSIRVTEAFF
TRBV28	.	TRBJ1-6	.	TGTGCCAGCAGTTTACCGCAGGGGACCTATAATTCACCCCTCCACTTT	CASSLPQGTYNSPLHF
TRBV19	.	TRBJ2-2	.	TGTGCCAGTAGTACCCTAGAGACGTTCACCGGGGAGCTGTTTTTT	CASSTLETFTGELFF
TRBV5-4	.	TRBJ2-5	.	TGTGCCAGCAGCCCGCCACCCCCCGCAGAGACCCAGTACTTC	CASSPPPPAETQYF
TRBV9	.	TRBJ2-5	TRBD1	TGTGCCAGCAGCGGGACAGGGGGTGGAGGGGAGACCCAGTACTTC	CASSGTGGGGETQYF
TRBV4-3	once	TRBJ2-3	TRBD2	TGCGCCAGCAGCCGGACTAGCGGGAGCACAGATACGCAGTATTTT	CASSRTSGSTDTQYF
TRBV6-5	.	TRBJ1-5	.	TGTGCCAGCAGTTACTCAGGCTTCAATCAGCCCCAGCATTTT	CASSYSGFNQPQHF
TRBV28	few	TRBJ1-5	.	TGTGCCAGCAGTTTCGGGGGTACTAATCAGCCCCAGCATTTT	CASSFGGTNQPQHF
TRBV27	.	TRBJ2-5	.	TGTGCCAGCAGTTCCGGGACAAAAGAGACCCAGTACTTC	CASSSGTKETQYF
TRBV2	.	TRBJ2-5	TRBD1	TGTGCCAGCAGCCGATTGACAGGGCAAGAGACCCAGTACTTC	CASSRLTGQETQYF
TRBV7-2	.	TRBJ2-1	TRBD2	TGTGCCAGCAGACCAGCGGGAGGGAGAAATGAGCAGTTCTTC	CASRPAGGRNEQFF
TRBV4-1	.	TRBJ2-4	TRBD2	TGCGCCAGCAGCCAAGGGCTAGCGGGGATTTATGTGCGCATTCAGTACTTC	CASSQGLAGIYVRIQYF
TRBV10-1	.	TRBJ2-1	.	TGCGCCAGCAGTGCGGGATTCAGCTCCTACAATGAGCAGTTCTTC	CASSAGFSSYNEQFF